This T cell receptor (beta chain) was profiled in a study of blood T cell repertoires in COVID-19. Study information: Acute and convalescent COVID-19 samples came from the United States, Italy and Spain. PBMCs, B-cell-depleted T cells, or T cells were the source of the cDNA or gDNA that made up the material.

This CDR3 spans 14 amino acids. V lost 4 bases and J 3 bases, leaving 9 bases between the germline ends. Germline V CDR1 and CDR2: SGHTA, FQGNSA. Per the original methods: For nucleated cells, counts were estimated from reference gene primer amplification. Repertoires were generated with immunoSEQ multiplex PCR, while TCRdb's copy carries only in-frame clones and drops some. The V and J calls and the clone size are those of that table, but D and trimming were determined from the DNA. Of about 310,000 clones in the sample, more than 75% are singletons; the top ten hold 1%. V gene TRBV7-2 combines with J gene TRBJ1-4; no clear D. This clonotype was sampled from a man in his fifties with active or convalescent COVID-19. Sample: peripheral blood. The CDR3 coding sequence is TGTGCCAGCAGCTCCGGGATAGCTAATGAAAAACTGTTTTTT. Amino acid sequence: CASSSGIANEKLFF.